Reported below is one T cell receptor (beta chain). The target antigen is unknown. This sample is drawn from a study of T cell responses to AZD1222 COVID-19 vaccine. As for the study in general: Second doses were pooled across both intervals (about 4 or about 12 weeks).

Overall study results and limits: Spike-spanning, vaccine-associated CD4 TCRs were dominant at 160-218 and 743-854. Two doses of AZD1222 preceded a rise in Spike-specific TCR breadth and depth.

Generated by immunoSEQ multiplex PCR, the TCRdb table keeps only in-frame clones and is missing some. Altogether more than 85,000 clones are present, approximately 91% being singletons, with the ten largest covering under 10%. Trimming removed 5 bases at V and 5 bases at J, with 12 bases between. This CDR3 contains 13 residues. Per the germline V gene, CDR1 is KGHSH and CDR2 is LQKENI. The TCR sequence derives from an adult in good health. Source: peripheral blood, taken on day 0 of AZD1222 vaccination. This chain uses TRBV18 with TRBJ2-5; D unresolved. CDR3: CASSSNSQETQYF. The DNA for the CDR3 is TGTGCCAGCTCATCGAACAGCCAGGAGACCCAGTACTTC. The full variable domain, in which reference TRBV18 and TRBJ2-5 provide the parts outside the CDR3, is NAGVMQNPRHLVRRRGQEARLRCSPMKGHSHVYWYRQLPEEGLKFMVYLQKENIIDESGMPKERFSAEFPKEGPSILRIQQVVRGDSAAYFCASSSNSQETQYFGPGTRLLVL.